These 2 T cell receptor beta chains share one sample of origin, sequenced in a study of T-cell reconstitution after alpha-beta-depleted transplantation in children. This sample's TCRbeta library carried unique molecular identifier barcodes. TCRdb reprocessed the PCR reads with MiXCR, giving one entry per CDR3 protein. The sample consists of roughly 500,000 distinct CDR3 sequences, approximately 32% of them appearing once. Sequences were derived from PBMCs from the stem cell graft donor, sampled from the stem cell graft. Receptors originate from a human donor who donated a stem cell graft to a child with aplastic anemia.

The chain joins TRBV7-2 to TRBJ2-1, with 15 bases fitting TRBD2. CDR1 SGHTA and CDR2 FQGNSA come from the germline V gene. The V gene end was trimmed by 3 bases and the J gene end by 8 bases; junction bases not matched to a gene: 5. The CDR3 is made up of 16 amino acids. CDR3 in amino acids: CASSLGLAGGAHEQFF. The CDR3 DNA sequence: TGTGCCAGCAGCTTGGGACTAGCGGGAGGTGCGCATGAGCAGTTCTTC. Supplemented by reference TRBV7-2 and TRBJ2-1, the full variable domain reads GAGVSQSPSNKVTEKGKDVELRCDPISGHTALYWYRQSLGQGLEFLIYFQGNSAPDKSGLPSDRFSAERTGGSVSTLTIQRTQQEDSAVYLCASSLGLAGGAHEQFFGPGTRLTVL.

The chain couples TRBV10-3 to TRBJ1-2; no clear D. The germline CDR1 and CDR2 sequences are ENHRY and SYGVKD. The V and J ends lost 0 bases and 6 bases respectively, with 17 bases between them. The CDR3 spans 16 residues. CDR3 region: CAISESVRHSSDGYTF. CDR3 DNA sequence: TGTGCCATCAGTGAGTCTGTACGCCATTCCAGCGATGGCTACACCTTC.